These 19 T cell receptor beta chains were all obtained from the same sample, sequenced in a study of vaccination and CD4 T cells after COVID-19. From the PCR reads, TCRdb called clonotypes with MiXCR, one entry per CDR3 protein. Here the sample spans some 25,000 distinct CDR3 sequences, over 40% being singletons. This specimen consisted of CD4+ T cells from blood, obtained before SARS-CoV-2 vaccination. These receptor sequences come from a human donor who had recovered from COVID-19.

The V call is TRBV11-3, the J call TRBJ2-3; TRBD2 might be the D (5 bases). The CDR3 covers 14 residues. Germline CDR1 and CDR2: SGHNT and YENEEA. The V end was cut by 5 bases, the J end by 0 bases, with 9 bases between. CDR3 nucleotide sequence: TGTGCCAGCAGCCAGGACTTTAGCACAGATACGCAGTATTTT. The encoded protein is CASSQDFSTDTQYF.

This chain links TRBV12-3 or TRBV12-4 with TRBJ1-6, with 11 bases identical to TRBD1. V was clipped by 3 bases and J by 10 bases; unmatched bases: 5. CDR3 size: 15 residues. The CDR3 nucleotides read TGTGCCAGCAGTTTCGGGACAGGGGGTGGCTCACCCCTCCACTTT. Translated: CASSFGTGGGSPLHF.

This clonotype was detected a few times. The chain recombines TRBV6-1 with TRBJ2-7, with D perhaps TRBD1 or TRBD2 (5 bases each). CDR3 size: 14 residues. In germline, CDR1 is MNHNS, CDR2 SASEGT. Between the trimmed V and J ends, which lost 3 bases and 2 bases, there was a span of 11 bases. For the CDR3, the DNA is TGTGCCAGCAGTGACTCATGGGGGACCTACGAGCAGTACTTC. This gives the protein CASSDSWGTYEQYF.

CDR3 DNA sequence: TGTGCCAGCAGCCCAGGGTCACTAGCGGGAGGAGAGACCCAGTACTTC. The encoded protein is CASSPGSLAGGETQYF. The chain uses TRBV7-9 and TRBJ2-5, with 12 bases matching TRBD2. The CDR3 has 16 residues. Germline V gene data show CDR1 as SEHNR and CDR2 as FQNEAQ (reference sequence). Losses at the gene ends were 5 bases for V and 4 bases for J; bases not matched to a gene: 8.

The rearrangement links TRBV12-3 or TRBV12-4 to TRBJ1-5; no reliable D call. The CDR3 contains 15 residues. Trimming shortened V by 1 base and J by 0 bases, and 7 bases separated the two germline ends. This chain's CDR3 is CASSLGRFSNQPQHF. CDR3 nucleotide sequence: TGTGCCAGCAGTTTAGGCAGGTTTAGCAATCAGCCCCAGCATTTT.

The chain employs TRBV4-1 and TRBJ2-5; the D gene is possibly TRBD2 (6 bases). CDR3 length: 15 residues. The V end was cut by 2 bases, the J end by 4 bases, with 14 bases between. Germline CDR1 MGHRA, CDR2 YSYEKL. In nucleotides, the CDR3 is TGCGCCAGCAGCCAAAAGGCGGGATTAGTAGAGACCCAGTACTTC. Amino acid sequence: CASSQKAGLVETQYF.

The chain has TRBV28 and TRBJ1-1; perhaps TRBD1 as D (5 bases). Germline CDR1 is MDHEN and CDR2 is SYDVKM. V lost 4 bases to trimming and J lost 4 bases, with 19 bases between them. This CDR3 has 16 residues. DNA for the CDR3: TGTGCCAGCAGTTCTTACAATTCAGGGTTAGGCACTGAAGCTTTCTTT. The encoded protein is CASSSYNSGLGTEAFF.

The table lists this clonotype with a few counts. The chain couples TRBV7-2 to TRBJ2-5; TRBD1 agrees at 9 bases. J gave up 5 bases and V 1 base, and 5 bases lay outside the gene matches. Germline loops: CDR1 SGHTA, CDR2 FQGNSA. The CDR3 length is 15 residues. DNA for the CDR3: TGTGCCAGCAGCTTAGGGGACAGGGTGCAGGAGACCCAGTACTTC. Translation gives CASSLGDRVQETQYF.

This clonotype was observed a handful of times. This sequence joins TRBV6-1 and TRBJ1-5; D gene unclear. This CDR3 has 14 amino acids. The germline CDR1 and CDR2 sequences are MNHNS and SASEGT. The V gene lost 1 base and the J gene lost 3 bases, with 7 bases spanning the gap. The CDR3 nucleotides read TGTGCCAGCAGTGAAGTTTGGGTCAATCAGCCCCAGCATTTT. Residues: CASSEVWVNQPQHF.

The genes are TRBV6-2 or TRBV6-3 and TRBJ2-2; D remains ambiguous. V was cut by 6 bases and J by 1 base, with 9 bases left in between. CDR1 and CDR2 (germline): MNHEY, SVGEGT. The CDR3 has 14 amino acids. The CDR3 DNA reads TGTGCCAGCAGGGAGTTCGGGAACACCGGGGAGCTGTTTTTT. Its translation is CASREFGNTGELFF.

This chain links TRBV20-1 with TRBJ1-1; D gene unclear. Germline CDR1 reads DFQATT; CDR2 reads SNEGSKA (reference sequence). This CDR3 spans 16 amino acids. The V gene lost 0 bases and the J gene lost 4 bases, with 18 bases spanning the gap. The CDR3 DNA follows: TGCAGTGCTAGAGAGCCCCGAGGGAATCGGGTCACTGAAGCTTTCTTT. This codes for CSAREPRGNRVTEAFF.

The V call is TRBV2, the J call TRBJ2-5; 8 bases are shared with TRBD1. The CDR3 is 14 residues long. The junction had 5 bases not matched to a gene; V was cut back by 6 bases and J by 2 bases. The germline CDR1 and CDR2 sequences are SNHLY and FYNNEI. The CDR3 loop is CASRQGVFQETQYF. CDR3 nucleotides: TGTGCCAGCAGACAGGGGGTATTTCAAGAGACCCAGTACTTC.

This clonotype was counted between two and nine times. The J gene is TRBJ2-3, the V gene TRBV27; possible D gene TRBD1, 5 bases. Germline CDR1 and CDR2: MNHEY and SMNVEV (reference sequence). Trimming shortened V by 6 bases and J by 1 base, and 11 bases separated the two germline ends. The CDR3 length is 14 residues. The CDR3 is CASSRDRGTDTQYF. The CDR3 bases are TGTGCCAGCAGCCGCGACAGAGGCACAGATACGCAGTATTTT.

V is TRBV24-1 and J is TRBJ2-7; D is ambiguous. Germline V gene data show CDR1 as KGHDR and CDR2 as SFDVKD. Trimming shortened V by 4 bases and J by 4 bases, and 10 bases separated the two germline ends. The CDR3 is 13 amino acids. The CDR3 spells CATSDPFSYEQYF. The CDR3 DNA is TGTGCCACCAGTGACCCATTTTCGTACGAGCAGTACTTC.

The rearrangement uses TRBV5-1 and TRBJ2-2; 9 bases line up with TRBD1. Losses at the gene ends were 8 bases for V and 6 bases for J; bases not matched to a gene: 8. This CDR3 contains 14 residues. In germline, CDR1 is SGHRS, CDR2 YFSETQ. CDR3 sequence reads: CASLRDRAPGELFF. As DNA, the CDR3 is TGCGCCAGTCTCCGGGACAGGGCCCCCGGGGAGCTGTTTTTT.

This clonotype has only a few counts. The V and J genes are TRBV20-1 and TRBJ2-3; 9 nucleotides align to TRBD2. J lost 3 bases, V lost 3 bases, and 10 bases had no gene match. The CDR3 is 16 residues long. From germline, CDR1 is DFQATT and CDR2 SNEGSKA (reference sequence). CDR3 nucleotide sequence: TGCAGTGCTAGGCGTGTTGGACTAGCGAAAACAGATACGCAGTATTTT. Translated: CSARRVGLAKTDTQYF.

The V call is TRBV6-1, the J call TRBJ2-1; D is possibly TRBD2 (5 bases). Trimming stripped 1 base from V and 4 bases from J, with 14 bases between. The CDR3 has 16 residues. CDR1 and CDR2 from the germline V gene are MNHNS and SASEGT. CDR3 bases: TGTGCCAGCAGTGAAGGGGCGGGCCGGTCGTACAATGAGCAGTTCTTC. This translates into CASSEGAGRSYNEQFF.

This clonotype has a single count. The chain links TRBV28 to TRBJ1-1; D remains unclear. Trimming took 6 bases from V and 11 from J, leaving 16 bases between them. Germline CDR1 reads MDHEN; CDR2 reads SYDVKM. The CDR3 consists of 12 residues. CDR3 amino acids: CASSQNTDRAFF. Written as DNA, the CDR3 is TGTGCCAGCAGCCAAAACACGGATCGCGCTTTCTTT.

The chain employs TRBV30 and TRBJ2-2; D call uncertain. The germline V and J ends were trimmed by 2 bases and 1 base, with 11 bases remaining between them. Germline CDR1 is GTSNPN and CDR2 is SVGIG (reference sequence). CDR3 length equals 15 residues. The CDR3 sequence: CAWSLPAGNTGELFF. The CDR3 DNA sequence: TGTGCCTGGAGTCTGCCGGCAGGGAACACCGGGGAGCTGTTTTTT.